Following are 2 T cell receptor beta chains from one sample sequenced in a study of CD8 T cells in Susac syndrome. Random hexamers were used to reverse transcribe an amount of about 0.45 to 1 ug RNA. TCRdb passed the immunoSEQ multiplex PCR reads through MiXCR, listing each CDR3 protein once. This sample carries some 300,000 distinct CDR3 sequences, around 89% of them seen once, and the ten largest clones take 0.18%. The sequencing input was CD8+ T cells from PBMCs. These TCRs come from a human donor with multiple sclerosis.

This rearrangement joins TRBV9 to TRBJ2-3, with TRBD2 matching 9 bases. Losses at the gene ends were 2 bases for V and 2 bases for J; bases not matched to a gene: 6. CDR1 and CDR2 from the germline V gene are SGDLS and YYNGEE. This CDR3 contains 16 residues. Here the CDR3 reads CASSVVAGAYTDTQYF. The DNA of the CDR3 is TGTGCCAGCAGCGTCGTAGCGGGGGCCTACACAGATACGCAGTATTTT.

The chain has TRBV9 and TRBJ1-2; maybe TRBD1 (5 bases). Germline CDR1 is SGDLS and CDR2 is YYNGEE. The CDR3 is 15 residues long. V was trimmed by 3 bases and J by 7 bases, leaving 19 bases between them. The CDR3, as DNA: TGTGCCAGCAGCGAGAAGAATAGGGGCGCTTCTGGCTACACCTTC. Translated, it gives CASSEKNRGASGYTF.